The following is a T cell receptor beta chain sequence with its context. This sample is drawn from a study of T-cell reconstitution after alpha-beta-depleted transplantation in children. This CDR3 comprises 13 residues. In germline, CDR1 is MDHEN, CDR2 SYDVKM. V was trimmed by 4 bases and J by 8 bases, leaving 11 bases between them. Unique molecular identifiers were incorporated into the prepared TCRbeta library. TCRdb re-derived calls from the PCR reads in MiXCR, one entry per CDR3 protein. Of some 260,000 distinct CDR3 sequences in the sample, 20% to 30% were seen once. The chain combines TRBV28 with TRBJ1-4, with D hard to call. The material was PBMCs, mostly from graft donor cells, obtained 360 days after TCRalphabeta/CD19-depleted stem cell transplant. The sequence was obtained from a female patient aged 2-9 years who had a stem cell transplant for congenital amegakaryocytic thrombocytopenia, so the T cells may come from the graft donor. In nucleotides, the CDR3 is TGTGCCAGCAGTTCCCATTCGGGAGAAAAACTGTTTTTT. This translates into CASSSHSGEKLFF.